This is a list of T cell receptor beta chains from one sample in a study of T cell repertoires in cytomegalovirus infection. TCRdb processed the reads anew with MiXCR; each CDR3 protein has one entry. The sample holds under 95,000 distinct CDR3 sequences, around half seen once. Their cognate antigens are unknown. Sequenced material: CD8+ T cells from cultured PBMCs, taken from culture after CMV antigen stimulation. The receptors were sampled from a human donor in good health (CMV status not recorded). Some clones in this sample may be carry-over from other donors' samples. Both conserved end residues are part of each CDR3. D genes are given only for firm matches. Expanded clones get a size class; other rows say once, few or many, or leave the size out.

DNA	CDR3	D	size	V	J
TGTGCCAGCAGAAGAGGACTAGCGGGTGGAGTAGCCAAAAACATTCAGTACTTC	CASRRGLAGGVAKNIQYF	TRBD2	.	TRBV27	TRBJ2-4
TGTGCCACCAGCAGAGGGGGACTAGCGGACCCCCAAGAGACCCAGTACTTC	CATSRGGLADPQETQYF	TRBD2	.	TRBV15	TRBJ2-5
TGCGCCAGCAGCTCTCTTTCAGTCTACGAGCAGTACTTC	CASSSLSVYEQYF	.	.	TRBV5-1	TRBJ2-7
TGTGCCAGCATCTCTGAGGAAGGCATCCGCACCGGGGAGCTGTTTTTT	CASISEEGIRTGELFF	.	many	TRBV7-8	TRBJ2-2
TGTGCCAGCAGCGGGGGGAACACTGAAGCTTTCTTT	CASSGGNTEAFF	.	.	TRBV5-4	TRBJ1-1
TGTGCCAGCAGTCCCGGGATCTCTGACGCTTTCTTT	CASSPGISDAFF	.	.	TRBV28	TRBJ1-1
TGTGCCAGCAGCTTAGACACCAACGTGAGGGGGCAGTTCTTC	CASSLDTNVRGQFF	.	.	TRBV7-8	TRBJ2-1
TGTGCCAGTAGTGTCTCCGGGAACTACAATGAGCAGTTCTTC	CASSVSGNYNEQFF	.	few	TRBV19	TRBJ2-1
TGTGCCAGCAGCCTTTTGATTAGCACTGAAGCTTTCTTT	CASSLLISTEAFF	.	few	TRBV7-6	TRBJ1-1
TGTGCCAGCGAAATTAGGACAGGGGCCGACGAGCAGTACTTC	CASEIRTGADEQYF	TRBD1	.	TRBV6-1	TRBJ2-7
TGTGCCAGCTCGGGGCCCGGGGAGCTGTTTTTT	CASSGPGELFF	.	once	TRBV28	TRBJ2-2
TGCAGTGCCCAAGAGGACGGATCCGATCAGCCCCAGCATTTT	CSAQEDGSDQPQHF	.	.	TRBV20-1	TRBJ1-5
TGTGCCAGCAGCTTAGCGAGCTGGGGGAGAGAGTACACAGATACGCAGTATTTT	CASSLASWGREYTDTQYF	.	many	TRBV7-6	TRBJ2-3
TGTGCCAGCCCTGGCGCCCAGGGGACCGGGGAGCTGTTTTTT	CASPGAQGTGELFF	.	few	TRBV6-1	TRBJ2-2
TGCGCCAGCAGCCAAGTGGCGGGGGAAGGAAACACCATATATTTT	CASSQVAGEGNTIYF	.	.	TRBV4-1	TRBJ1-3
TGTGCCAGCAGCCCCGGGACAGGGGCCGACTATGGCTACACCTTC	CASSPGTGADYGYTF	TRBD1	once	TRBV5-8	TRBJ1-2
TGCGCCAGCAGCTTTTATCCGGGACAGAAGAGAACTTACACTGAAGCTTTCTTT	CASSFYPGQKRTYTEAFF	TRBD1	.	TRBV5-1	TRBJ1-1
TGTGCCAGCAGCTTAGACGCCAGCACTGAAGCTTTCTTT	CASSLDASTEAFF	.	.	TRBV7-6	TRBJ1-1
TGTGCCAGTTCACAGCGGGTAAAGGATCAGCCCCAGCATTTT	CASSQRVKDQPQHF	.	.	TRBV6-5	TRBJ1-5
TGTGCCAGCAGCTTAGTGGGACCGATGCGTGTACGCTTAGAGACCCAGTACTTC	CASSLVGPMRVRLETQYF	.	.	TRBV7-9	TRBJ2-5
TGTGCCAGCCATAAGGGGCAGATGGTTGAAGAGCAGTACTTC	CASHKGQMVEEQYF	.	once	TRBV27	TRBJ2-7
TGTGCCATCAGTGAGTCGATAGTGAACAGGGAAGCTTTCTTT	CAISESIVNREAFF	.	.	TRBV10-3	TRBJ1-1
TGTGCCAGCAGCTTACCCTACGGGGGCTACACCTTC	CASSLPYGGYTF	.	.	TRBV5-4	TRBJ1-2
TGTGCCAGCAGTTATCCAGGTAACACTGAAGCTTTCTTT	CASSYPGNTEAFF	.	few	TRBV28	TRBJ1-1
TGCGCCAGCCGGGACACCAGCACAGATACGCAGTATTTT	CASRDTSTDTQYF	.	.	TRBV4-1	TRBJ2-3
TGTGCCAGCAGTGAACAGCCGAATCAGCCCCAGCATTTT	CASSEQPNQPQHF	.	few	TRBV6-1	TRBJ1-5
TGCAGTGCTAGATATCGGACTCTGAATGAGCAGTTCTTC	CSARYRTLNEQFF	.	.	TRBV20-1	TRBJ2-1
TGTGCCAGCAGCTTAAACATTCGTTCCTACAATGAGCAGTTCTTC	CASSLNIRSYNEQFF	.	.	TRBV7-6	TRBJ2-1
TGTGCCAGCAGTTCCCGGACAGGGGGCCGCTATGGCTACACCTTC	CASSSRTGGRYGYTF	TRBD1	.	TRBV6-6	TRBJ1-2
TGTGCCAGCAGCCGGGGACAGGGTCCAAGCGAGCAGTACTTC	CASSRGQGPSEQYF	TRBD1	.	TRBV7-8	TRBJ2-7
TGCGCCAGCAGCGTTACAGGGGCGGGAGACATTCAGTACTTC	CASSVTGAGDIQYF	.	.	TRBV5-1	TRBJ2-4
TGTGCCAGCAGCTTAGACAGCAACACCGGGGAGCTGTTTTTT	CASSLDSNTGELFF	.	.	TRBV7-2	TRBJ2-2
TGTGCCAGCACCCGGCAGCTACTATATTATAGCAATCAGCCCCAGCATTTT	CASTRQLLYYSNQPQHF	.	.	TRBV28	TRBJ1-5
TGTGCCAGCAGCTTAGTACAGGTCAATGAGCAGTTCTTC	CASSLVQVNEQFF	.	.	TRBV7-6	TRBJ2-1
TGCAGTGCCGAAGAGATGGACAGGGCCCAAGAGACCCAGTACTTC	CSAEEMDRAQETQYF	TRBD1	.	TRBV20-1	TRBJ2-5
TGTGCCAGCAGCTTAGCTAGACAGGGGCTCTATGGCTACACCTTC	CASSLARQGLYGYTF	TRBD1	.	TRBV11-2	TRBJ1-2
TGTGCCAGCAGTCCATCGCTTTACTACGAGCAGTACTTC	CASSPSLYYEQYF	.	.	TRBV28	TRBJ2-7
TGTGCCAGCAGCTTAGTTACGGGAAACACCATATATTTT	CASSLVTGNTIYF	.	few	TRBV7-2	TRBJ1-3
TGCGCCAGCAGCCAAGATGGCAATCAGCCCCAGCATTTT	CASSQDGNQPQHF	.	.	TRBV4-1	TRBJ1-5
TGTGCCAGCAGCTTTGGGACTAGCGGGGGTATGAACCGCTCCTACAATGAGCAGTTCTTC	CASSFGTSGGMNRSYNEQFF	TRBD2	.	TRBV28	TRBJ2-1
TGTGCCAGCAGCCGAAGGTGGGGACGGAGCCAAGAGACCCAGTACTTC	CASSRRWGRSQETQYF	.	.	TRBV6-1	TRBJ2-5
TGTGCCAGCAGTTTAAGGGGAGACAGCTATGGCTACACCTTC	CASSLRGDSYGYTF	.	few	TRBV27	TRBJ1-2
TGTGCCAGCAGCTTAGGGGGGGGGGAGGGGGCAGATACGCAGTATTTT	CASSLGGGEGADTQYF	.	once	TRBV7-2	TRBJ2-3
TGTGCCAGCAGTGACGGGGGCTCCTACAATGAGCAGTTCTTC	CASSDGGSYNEQFF	.	few	TRBV6-4	TRBJ2-1